This TCR beta chain stems from a study of blood T cell repertoires in COVID-19. In the study overall: Samples representing acute and convalescent COVID-19 were sourced from the United States, Italy and Spain. T cells, B-cell-depleted T cells, or PBMCs supplied cDNA or gDNA.

As handled by the study authors: Estimation of nucleated cell counts was performed using reference gene primer amplification. Here immunoSEQ multiplex PCR was the method, and the copy in TCRdb shows in-frame clones only, minus some. Clonal size and the V and J genes are those of that table, whereas D and trimming came from the DNA. The sample contains about 90,000 clones, 91% of which appear only once. From germline, CDR1 is SGHVS and CDR2 FNYEAQ. This CDR3 is built from 16 residues. Trimming removed 5 bases from V and 3 bases from J; junction bases left unmatched: 8. This chain connects TRBV7-6 to TRBJ1-2, with 11 nucleotides matching TRBD1. The sample comprised peripheral blood. The clonotype was recovered from a human donor with active COVID-19. The donor label of this sample is uncertain. The CDR3 protein is CASSRGRDRGDYGYTF. The DNA of the CDR3 is TGTGCCAGCAGCCGTGGCCGGGACAGGGGGGACTATGGCTACACCTTC.